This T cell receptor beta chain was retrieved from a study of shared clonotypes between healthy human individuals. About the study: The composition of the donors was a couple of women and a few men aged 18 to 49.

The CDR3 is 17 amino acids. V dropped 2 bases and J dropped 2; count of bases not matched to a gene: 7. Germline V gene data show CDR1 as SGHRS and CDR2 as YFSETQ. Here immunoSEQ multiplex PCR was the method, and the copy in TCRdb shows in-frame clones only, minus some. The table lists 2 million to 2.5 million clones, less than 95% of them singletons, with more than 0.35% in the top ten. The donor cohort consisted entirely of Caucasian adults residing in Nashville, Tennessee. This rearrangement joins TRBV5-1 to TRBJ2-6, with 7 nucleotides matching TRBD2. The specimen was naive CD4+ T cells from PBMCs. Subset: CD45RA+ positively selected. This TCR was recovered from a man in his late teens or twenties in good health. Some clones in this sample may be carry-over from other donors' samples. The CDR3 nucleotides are TGCGCCAGCAGCTTCGGTTCTAGCGGAACTGGGGCCAACGTCCTGACTTTC. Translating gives CASSFGSSGTGANVLTF.